Below, 10 T cell receptor beta chains from the same sample are listed, as sequenced in a study of blood T cell repertoires in COVID-19. Sequencing was performed with immunoSEQ multiplex PCR; in TCRdb, only in-frame clones are kept and a portion is missing. The sample has about 310,000 clones, roughly 84% seen once. The sample taken for sequencing was peripheral blood. The receptors here all came from a man aged 45 to 65 with active or convalescent COVID-19.

The chain recombines TRBV6-2 or TRBV6-3 with TRBJ2-1; TRBD2 aligns across 9 bases. The CDR3 spans 14 residues. Per germline, CDR1 MNHEY and CDR2 SVGEGT. The junction had 5 bases not matched to a gene; V was cut back by 2 bases and J by 9 bases. CDR3 DNA sequence: TGTGCCAGCAGTTACGTGCTAGCGGGGAGTGAGCAGTTCTTC. Translation gives CASSYVLAGSEQFF.

The V call is TRBV4-3, the J call TRBJ2-1; TRBD2 agrees at 8 bases. CDR3 size: 17 residues. The V and J ends lost 6 bases and 1 base, in that order; junction bases with no gene match: 11. Germline CDR1 and CDR2: LGHNA and YSLEER. Here the CDR3 DNA reads TGCGCCAGCAGGGATGATAGCGGGGTGAGTTCCTACAATGAGCAGTTCTTC. Protein product: CASRDDSGVSSYNEQFF.

This chain joins TRBV6-5 and TRBJ2-7; no clear D. The CDR3 covers 14 residues. Germline CDR1 MNHEY, CDR2 SVGAGI. The V and J ends lost 0 bases and 1 base respectively, with 7 bases between them. This chain's CDR3 is CASSYSQRSYEQYF. The CDR3 nucleotides read TGTGCCAGCAGTTACTCACAGAGATCCTACGAGCAGTACTTC.

Concerning this clone: The same CDR3 arises from other DNA sequences in this sample as well. The genes are TRBV27 and TRBJ1-6, with 11 bases that match TRBD1. Germline assignment: CDR1 MNHEY and CDR2 SMNVEV (reference sequence). With 5 bases clipped from V and 7 bases from J, the junction kept 1 base outside the gene matches. The CDR3 loop spans 14 amino acids. The CDR3 loop reads CASSRDRGNSPLHF. DNA of the CDR3: TGTGCCAGCAGTCGGGACAGGGGGAATTCACCCCTCCACTTT.

This chain uses TRBV5-1 with TRBJ2-3; 8 bases agree with TRBD2. This CDR3 region has 16 residues. Germline lookup yields CDR1 SGHRS and CDR2 YFSETQ. The trim removed 3 bases at V and 0 bases at J, leaving 6 bases unmatched. Here the CDR3 DNA reads TGCGCCAGCAGCTCCGGGACTAGGTCTAGCACAGATACGCAGTATTTT. Translation gives CASSSGTRSSTDTQYF. Together with reference TRBV5-1 and TRBJ2-3, the CDR3 gives the full variable domain: KAGVTQTPRYLIKTRGQQVTLSCSPISGHRSVSWYQQTPGQGLQFLFEYFSETQRNKGNFPGRFSGRQFSNSRSEMNVSTLELGDSALYLCASSSGTRSSTDTQYFGPGTRLTVL.

The CDR3 here is CASSLWARGYTF. CDR3 nucleotides: TGTGCCAGCAGTTTATGGGCCCGTGGCTACACCTTC. This chain uses TRBV28 with TRBJ1-2; no definite D call. CDR1 is MDHEN and CDR2 is SYDVKM in the germline V gene. The CDR3 sequence is 12 residues long. Deletions cut 0 bases from V and 7 bases from J, with 6 bases between.

The CDR3 loop reads CASSTLGGGLGSGANVLTF. Written as DNA, the CDR3 is TGTGCCAGCAGCACTTTAGGGGGCGGGTTAGGATCTGGGGCCAACGTCCTGACTTTC. The rearrangement uses TRBV27 and TRBJ2-6; TRBD1 matches 7 bases. The CDR3 runs 19 residues. J gave up 1 base and V 6 bases, and 15 bases lay outside the gene matches. Germline-derived CDR1 and CDR2 are MNHEY and SMNVEV (reference sequence).

This chain uses TRBV19 with TRBJ2-7, with TRBD1 as a possible D gene (6 bases). This CDR3 has 13 residues. The V and J ends lost 4 bases and 4 bases respectively, with 11 bases between them. The germline V gene has CDR1 LNHDA and CDR2 SQIVND (reference sequence). The CDR3, as DNA: TGTGCCAGTAGTACCAGGACAGCTTACGAGCAGTACTTC. It is translated as CASSTRTAYEQYF.

The chain combines TRBV7-9 with TRBJ2-1; 12 bases map to TRBD2. The CDR3 consists of 19 residues. Germline CDR1 is SEHNR and CDR2 is FQNEAQ (reference sequence). V gave up 8 bases and J gave up 7 bases; unmatched junction bases: 21. The CDR3 coding sequence is TGTGCCAGCTCCATGCCCTGGGGCAGGTCTAGCGGGAGGGCAAATGAGCAGTTCTTC. It encodes CASSMPWGRSSGRANEQFF.

This clone was found many times. This sequence joins TRBV6-1 and TRBJ1-5; maybe TRBD1 (6 bases). Germline V lookup: CDR1 MNHNS, CDR2 SASEGT. This CDR3 is built from 18 residues. With 3 bases removed from V and 5 bases from J, the gap between germline ends came to 23 bases. The DNA of the CDR3 is TGTGCCAGCAGTGACGCAGGGGCCCCCATAAATAACCATCAGCCCCAGCATTTT. It is translated as CASSDAGAPINNHQPQHF.